The 9 T cell receptor beta chains below all came from one sample that was sequenced in a study of shared clonotypes between healthy human individuals. Measured with immunoSEQ multiplex PCR; TCRdb has only the in-frame clones, and not every one. The sample lists 980,000 or so clones; 70% to 85% were seen once. Material for sequencing was memory CD4+ T cells sorted from blood. Subset of the sample: CD45RA-negative fraction. These receptor sequences come from a man between 18 and 29 years old in good health.

The chain carries TRBV5-1 and TRBJ2-3; no definite D call. Germline values: CDR1 SGHRS, CDR2 YFSETQ. V dropped 1 base and J dropped 0 bases, with 9 bases sitting between them. The CDR3 is 15 amino acids. This chain's CDR3 is CASSLSVQSTDTQYF. DNA for the CDR3: TGCGCCAGCAGCTTGTCGGTACAGAGCACAGATACGCAGTATTTT.

This chain links TRBV5-1 with TRBJ2-1, with D uncertain. The CDR3 has 13 amino acids. Looked up from germline, CDR1 is SGHRS and CDR2 is YFSETQ. V lost 6 bases and J lost 5, with 12 bases in between. The CDR3 DNA reads TGCGCCAGCAAGCTAGAGGCTAACAATGAGCAGTTCTTC. Its translation is CASKLEANNEQFF. The complete variable domain, with remaining parts taken from reference TRBV5-1 and TRBJ2-1, reads KAGVTQTPRYLIKTRGQQVTLSCSPISGHRSVSWYQQTPGQGLQFLFEYFSETQRNKGNFPGRFSGRQFSNSRSEMNVSTLELGDSALYLCASKLEANNEQFFGPGTRLTVL.

This chain connects TRBV5-4 to TRBJ1-3; TRBD1 is a possible D gene (6 bases). V lost 4 bases, J lost 4 bases, and 15 bases lay in between. Germline CDR1 reads SGHNT; CDR2 reads YYREEE (reference sequence). The CDR3 totals 15 residues. The DNA for the CDR3 is TGTGCCAGCAGCCCGGGGGGGCGCGCGGGAAACACCATATATTTT. Its translation is CASSPGGRAGNTIYF.

CDR3 loop: CASSGLIRTLSIQYF. The CDR3 DNA reads TGCGCCAGCAGTGGGTTAATACGGACTCTTTCCATTCAGTACTTC. The chain uses TRBV10-1 and TRBJ2-4; tentatively, D is TRBD2 (5 bases). This CDR3 region has 15 residues. V lost 4 bases and J 9 bases, leaving 19 bases between the germline ends. Per germline, CDR1 WNHNN and CDR2 SYGVQD (reference sequence).

This clone turned up a few times. This chain connects TRBV14 to TRBJ2-7, with D possibly being TRBD1 (6 bases). Between the trimmed V and J ends, which lost 4 bases and 7 bases, there was a span of 14 bases. Germline lookup yields CDR1 SGHDN and CDR2 FVKESK. The CDR3 extends over 13 amino acids. As DNA, the CDR3 is TGTGCCAGCAGCCCGCAGCCCAGGGGAGAGCAGTACTTC. Translation: CASSPQPRGEQYF.

This clone occurred a few times. This sequence joins TRBV30 and TRBJ1-4; D is perhaps TRBD1 (6 bases). Germline CDR1 reads GTSNPN; CDR2 reads SVGIG (reference sequence). Trimming shortened V by 5 bases and J by 5 bases, and 12 bases separated the two germline ends. The length of the CDR3 is 13 residues. The CDR3 sequence: CAWAYRANEKLFF. CDR3 nucleotides: TGTGCCTGGGCATACAGGGCCAATGAAAAACTGTTTTTT.

The rearrangement uses TRBV28 and TRBJ2-1; D may match TRBD1 or TRBD2 (5 bases each). This CDR3 is built from 14 residues. Per germline, CDR1 MDHEN and CDR2 SYDVKM. Trimming left V 5 bases short and J 6 bases short, with 14 bases between. CDR3 coding DNA: TGTGCCAGCAGTACGCCAGGGAGTCGCAATGAGCAGTTCTTC. Translating gives CASSTPGSRNEQFF.

The chain is built from TRBV19 and TRBJ2-7; D is undetermined. CDR1 is LNHDA, CDR2 SQIVND, per germline (reference sequence). This CDR3 contains 14 residues. V was shortened by 5 bases and J by 4 bases, with 15 bases between the two germline ends. The CDR3 DNA sequence: TGTGCCAGTAGTCCTCAAGGGAAACGGTACGAGCAGTACTTC. Translating it yields CASSPQGKRYEQYF.

V and J are TRBV6-5 and TRBJ1-2, with D perhaps TRBD1 (6 bases). Germline lookup yields CDR1 MNHEY and CDR2 SVGAGI. CDR3 length: 13 residues. V gave up 5 bases and J gave up 5 bases, with 12 bases separating them. CDR3 sequence: CASSNTGTYGYTF. The CDR3 DNA follows: TGTGCCAGCAGTAATACAGGGACTTATGGCTACACCTTC.